Below, 22 T cell receptor beta chains from the same sample are listed, as sequenced in a study of cytomegalovirus exposure and HLA in healthy donors. Vbeta (60) and Jbeta (13) primers were used in the PCR. Here immunoSEQ multiplex PCR was the method, and the copy in TCRdb shows in-frame clones only, minus some. The table shows approximately 67,000 clones, with about 65% occurring only once. Material: PBMCs. These receptors all come from a woman in her 30s in good health and CMV-seronegative.

As for this clone: The same CDR3 can be traced to other DNA sequences in this sample. This sequence joins TRBV29-1 and TRBJ2-7, with D maybe TRBD1 (5 bases). The V end lost 1 base, the J end lost 3 bases, and 7 bases lay between the germline ends. Germline V gene sequence: CDR1 SQVTM, CDR2 ANQGSEA. CDR3 size: 12 residues. The CDR3 DNA reads TGCAGCGTTGAAGTGACAGACTACGAGCAGTACTTC. It yields the protein CSVEVTDYEQYF.

The gene calls are TRBV9 and TRBJ1-6; D remains unclear. Germline values: CDR1 SGDLS, CDR2 YYNGEE. Trimming left V 0 bases short and J 7 bases short, with 8 bases between. The CDR3 sequence is 14 residues long. CDR3 sequence: CASSVEMRNSPLHF. DNA of the CDR3: TGTGCCAGCAGCGTAGAGATGAGAAATTCACCCCTCCACTTT.

The chain is built from TRBV6-1 and TRBJ1-3, with D possibly TRBD1 on 6 matching bases. Germline CDR1 and CDR2: MNHNS and SASEGT. Trimming pared 8 bases from V and 0 bases from J, leaving 14 bases between. The CDR3 sequence is 15 residues long. For the CDR3, the DNA is TGTGCCAGCCGGGGACAAGGGGGCTCTGGAAACACCATATATTTT. Protein: CASRGQGGSGNTIYF.

This clone was seen more than once but under ten times. V usage is TRBV30 and J usage is TRBJ1-1; D gene uncertain. CDR3 size: 13 residues. Germline values: CDR1 GTSNPN, CDR2 SVGIG (reference sequence). Trimming removed 0 bases at V and 0 bases at J, with 5 bases between. Here the CDR3 DNA reads TGTGCCTGGAGTGTACTAGTGAACACTGAAGCTTTCTTT. Its translation is CAWSVLVNTEAFF.

This clone was counted a few times. This rearrangement joins TRBV4-2 to TRBJ2-2; D gene unclear. The CDR3 has 13 amino acids. The germline V gene has CDR1 LGHNA and CDR2 YNFKEQ. V was trimmed by 4 bases and J by 2 bases, leaving 5 bases between them. CDR3 amino acids: CASSPVNTGELFF. The CDR3 region has the DNA TGTGCCAGCAGCCCGGTTAACACCGGGGAGCTGTTTTTT.

The V and J genes are TRBV2 and TRBJ1-6; 9 nucleotides agree with TRBD1. The J segment lost 10 bases and the V segment lost 0 bases, leaving 4 bases of the junction unmatched. Germline assignment: CDR1 SNHLY and CDR2 FYNNEI. This CDR3 has 15 amino acids. The CDR3 bases are TGTGCCAGCAGTGAAGCGAGGACAGGGGTGTCACCCCTCCACTTT. This sequence encodes CASSEARTGVSPLHF.

The chain recombines TRBV4-2 with TRBJ2-2; 10 bases line up with TRBD2. The germline V gene has CDR1 LGHNA and CDR2 YNFKEQ. The CDR3 is 16 residues long. V was pared by 0 bases and J by 6 bases, with 4 bases of the junction left unmatched. The CDR3 loop is CASSQDTSGVSGELFF. The CDR3, as DNA: TGTGCCAGCAGCCAAGATACTAGCGGGGTATCCGGGGAGCTGTTTTTT.

In its sample, this clone was seen a few times. CDR3 nucleotide sequence: TGCAGCGGCACCGCAGGGGGCGAACCTGAAGCTTTCTTT. It codes for CSGTAGGEPEAFF. The chain employs TRBV29-1 and TRBJ1-1, with 8 positions matching TRBD1. From germline, CDR1 is SQVTM and CDR2 ANQGSEA. The CDR3 length is 13 residues. Losses at the gene ends were 7 bases for V and 6 bases for J; bases not matched to a gene: 10. Together with reference TRBV29-1 and TRBJ1-1, the CDR3 gives the full variable domain: SAVISQKPSRDICQRGTSLTIQCQVDSQVTMMFWYRQQPGQSLTLIATANQGSEATYESGFVIDKFPISRPNLTFSTLTVSNMSPEDSSIYLCSGTAGGEPEAFFGQGTRLTVV.

The chain combines TRBV6-5 with TRBJ1-6; D remains ambiguous. The CDR3 runs to 13 residues. CDR1 and CDR2 from the germline V gene are MNHEY and SVGAGI. V gave up 5 bases and J gave up 5 bases, with 7 bases separating them. The CDR3 reads CASSPLDNSPLHF. The CDR3 nucleotides are TGTGCCAGCAGTCCCCTTGATAATTCACCCCTCCACTTT.

The V and J genes are TRBV7-9 and TRBJ2-7; D is perhaps TRBD1 (5 bases). V lost 2 bases to trimming and J lost 3 bases, with 8 bases between them. The germline CDR1 and CDR2 sequences are SEHNR and FQNEAQ (reference sequence). This CDR3 is built from 13 residues. This chain's CDR3 is CASSLTGFYEQYF. As DNA, the CDR3 is TGTGCCAGCAGCTTAACAGGTTTCTACGAGCAGTACTTC.

The table lists this clone with a count of one. The chain uses TRBV5-1 and TRBJ2-2; 7 bases are shared with TRBD1. Germline-derived CDR1 and CDR2 are SGHRS and YFSETQ. This CDR3 comprises 15 residues. The V and J ends lost 4 bases and 0 bases, in that order; junction bases with no gene match: 3. CDR3 nucleotide sequence: TGCGCCAGCAGCAGGGGACAGTCGAACACCGGGGAGCTGTTTTTT. It specifies CASSRGQSNTGELFF.

The chain uses TRBV5-1 and TRBJ2-5; the match to TRBD1 covers 7 bases. CDR1 is SGHRS, CDR2 YFSETQ, per germline. The CDR3 runs 16 residues. Trimming took 0 bases from V and 0 from J; bases not matched to a gene: 5. The CDR3 DNA sequence: TGCGCCAGCAGCTTGGGAGATAGGGGGCACCAAGAGACCCAGTACTTC. Translation: CASSLGDRGHQETQYF.

This clone was observed a handful of times. The junction shows a germline mismatch at one end, possibly a read error. The chain has TRBV5-4 and TRBJ1-1, with TRBD1 identical over 8 bases. This CDR3 is built from 14 residues. Germline V gene lookup returns CDR1 SGHNT and CDR2 YYREEE (reference sequence). The chain's CDR3 is CASSQGSGGLEAFF. CDR3 coding DNA: TGCGCCAGCAGCCAAGGGTCAGGGGGCCTTGAAGCTTTCTTT.

The chain employs TRBV6-5 and TRBJ2-7; 12 bases match TRBD1. After removal of 6 bases from V and 5 bases from J, the junction contained 2 bases not matched to a gene. Germline-derived CDR1 and CDR2 are MNHEY and SVGAGI. The CDR3 consists of 13 residues. In DNA form, the CDR3 reads TGTGCCAGCAGCGGGACAGGGGGCGACGAGCAGTACTTC. Residues: CASSGTGGDEQYF.

The chain carries TRBV7-8 and TRBJ1-4; tentatively, D is TRBD1 (6 bases). The V gene's germline CDR1 is SGHVS and CDR2 FQNEAQ. The CDR3 consists of 18 residues. The V end was cut by 3 bases, the J end by 0 bases, with 17 bases between. As DNA, the CDR3 is TGTGCCAGCAGCTTTGACAGGTTCAGGAAGGCAACTAATGAAAAACTGTTTTTT. Amino acid sequence: CASSFDRFRKATNEKLFF. Looking up the rest from reference TRBV7-8 and TRBJ1-4 gives the full variable domain: GAGVSQSPRYKVAKRGQDVALRCDPISGHVSLFWYQQALGQGPEFLTYFQNEAQLDKSGLPSDRFFAERPEGSVSTLKIQRTQQEDSAVYLCASSFDRFRKATNEKLFFGSGTQLSVL.

The J gene is TRBJ1-2, the V gene TRBV27, with no clear D. Germline V lookup: CDR1 MNHEY, CDR2 SMNVEV (reference sequence). V dropped 5 bases and J dropped 5 bases, with 18 bases sitting between them. The CDR3 is 15 residues long. CDR3 bases: TGTGCCAGCAGTAGAACGGGGTACGGGTGGTATGGCTACACCTTC. It specifies CASSRTGYGWYGYTF.

The V gene is TRBV5-1, the J gene TRBJ2-1, with unresolved D. This CDR3 spans 13 amino acids. Between the trimmed V and J ends, which lost 4 bases and 5 bases, there was a span of 10 bases. Germline CDR1 is SGHRS and CDR2 is YFSETQ. CDR3 bases: TGCGCCAGCAGCCCGCCGGTGAACAATGAGCAGTTCTTC. Residues: CASSPPVNNEQFF.

This chain uses TRBV28 with TRBJ1-6, with unresolved D. The CDR3 totals 15 residues. Per the germline V gene, CDR1 is MDHEN and CDR2 is SYDVKM. Trimming took off 2 bases at V and 9 bases at J, with 14 bases between the two ends. In DNA form, the CDR3 reads TGTGCCAGCAGTTTAGTTTTGCTCCACGGTTCACCCCTCCACTTT. Its translation is CASSLVLLHGSPLHF.

The J gene is TRBJ2-7, the V gene TRBV27; no reliable D call. V lost 5 bases to trimming and J lost 4 bases, with 15 bases between them. The CDR3 sequence is 14 residues long. Germline CDR1 and CDR2: MNHEY and SMNVEV (reference sequence). CDR3 sequence: CASSPSDRAYEQYF. CDR3 sequence (DNA): TGTGCCAGCAGTCCTTCCGATCGCGCTTACGAGCAGTACTTC.

The chain joins TRBV30 to TRBJ1-2; the match to TRBD1 covers 7 bases. CDR1 is GTSNPN and CDR2 is SVGIG in the germline V gene (reference sequence). This CDR3 is built from 14 residues. Trimming at V came to 5 bases and at J to 7 bases, leaving 13 bases not matched to a gene. The CDR3 region is CAWPQGGSFGGYTF. CDR3 DNA sequence: TGTGCCTGGCCCCAGGGGGGATCTTTCGGTGGCTACACCTTC.

This clone has more than one count but fewer than ten. V gene TRBV5-6 combines with J gene TRBJ2-3; D may be TRBD1 (5 bases). The ends were cut back, 6 bases at V and 5 bases at J, with 13 bases in the middle. The CDR3 totals 13 residues. CDR1 and CDR2 (germline): SGHDT, YYEEEE. For the CDR3, the DNA is TGTGCCAGCACCCCCAGGGTGGGAGATACGCAGTATTTT. Translation: CASTPRVGDTQYF.

This clone was detected a few times. The chain joins TRBV4-1 to TRBJ1-3; 8 bases are a match to TRBD1. There are 16 residues in the CDR3. The J segment lost 4 bases and the V segment lost 0 bases, leaving 5 bases of the junction unmatched. CDR1 is MGHRA, CDR2 YSYEKL, per germline. The CDR3 loop reads CASSQEWSGGGNTIYF. The CDR3 coding sequence is TGCGCCAGCAGCCAAGAGTGGTCAGGGGGCGGAAACACCATATATTTT.